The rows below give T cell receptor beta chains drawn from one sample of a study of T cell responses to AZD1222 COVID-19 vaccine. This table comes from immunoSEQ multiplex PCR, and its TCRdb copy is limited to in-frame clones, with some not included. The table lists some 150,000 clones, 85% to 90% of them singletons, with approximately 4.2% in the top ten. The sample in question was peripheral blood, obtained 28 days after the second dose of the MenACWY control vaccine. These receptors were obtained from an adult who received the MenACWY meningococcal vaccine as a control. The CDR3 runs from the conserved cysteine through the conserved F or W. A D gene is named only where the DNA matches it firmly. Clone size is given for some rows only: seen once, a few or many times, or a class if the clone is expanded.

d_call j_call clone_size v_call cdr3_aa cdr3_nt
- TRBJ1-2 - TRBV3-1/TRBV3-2 CASSLRWHIYGYTF TGTGCCAGCAGCCTGAGGTGGCACATTTATGGCTACACCTTC
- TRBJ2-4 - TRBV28 CASSFPLGAGKYF TGTGCCAGCAGTTTCCCCTTGGGTGCGGGGAAGTACTTC
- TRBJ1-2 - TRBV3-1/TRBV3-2 CASSQESLSGYGYTF TGTGCCAGCAGCCAAGAGTCCCTATCTGGCTATGGCTACACCTTC
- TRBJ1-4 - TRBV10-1 CASSDGHPNEKLFF TGCGCCAGCAGTGATGGACACCCCAATGAAAAACTGTTTTTT
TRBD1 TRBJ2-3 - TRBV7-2 CASSFQGGAGTDTQYF TGTGCCAGCAGCTTCCAAGGGGGCGCGGGCACAGATACGCAGTATTTT
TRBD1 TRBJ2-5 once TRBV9 CASSAPGQAQETQYF TGTGCCAGCAGCGCGCCGGGACAGGCACAAGAGACCCAGTACTTC
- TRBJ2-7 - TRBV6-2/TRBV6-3 CASSRTDDASYEQYF TGTGCCAGCAGTAGGACTGATGACGCGAGCTACGAGCAGTACTTC
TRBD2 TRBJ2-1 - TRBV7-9 CASSPSLGGRAYNEQFF TGTGCCAGCAGCCCCTCCTTGGGGGGGAGGGCCTACAATGAGCAGTTCTTC
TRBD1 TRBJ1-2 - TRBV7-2 CASSLRTGEYGYTF TGTGCCAGCAGCTTAAGGACAGGAGAGTATGGCTACACCTTC
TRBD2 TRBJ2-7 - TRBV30 CAWSLTGLLDEQYF TGTGCCTGGAGCCTAACGGGACTACTAGACGAGCAGTACTTC
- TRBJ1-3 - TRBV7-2 CASSLSSGSYTIYF TGTGCCAGCAGCTTATCATCAGGGAGCTACACCATATATTTT
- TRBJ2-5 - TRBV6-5 CASSWEGLGVQETQYF TGTGCCAGCAGTTGGGAAGGTCTTGGGGTCCAAGAGACCCAGTACTTC
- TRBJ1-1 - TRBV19 CASSIERSTEAFF TGTGCCAGTAGTATTGAACGATCCACTGAAGCTTTCTTT
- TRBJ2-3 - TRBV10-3 CAISEFLPSSTDTQYF TGTGCCATCAGTGAGTTCCTGCCCTCTAGCACAGATACGCAGTATTTT
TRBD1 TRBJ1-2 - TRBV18 CASSPDRGYGYTF TGTGCCAGCTCTCCCGACAGGGGCTATGGCTACACCTTC
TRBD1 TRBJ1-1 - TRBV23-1 CASSTDGDRARGEAFF TGCGCCAGCAGTACGGATGGAGACAGGGCTCGCGGTGAAGCTTTCTTT
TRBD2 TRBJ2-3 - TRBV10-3 CAISRTSESDTQYF TGTGCCATCAGCCGGACTAGTGAGTCAGATACGCAGTATTTT
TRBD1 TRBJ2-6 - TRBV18 CASSLGQAGTGANVLTF TGTGCCAGCTCACTGGGACAGGCCGGCACTGGGGCCAACGTCCTGACTTTC
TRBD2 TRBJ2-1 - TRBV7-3 CASSLAGVNNEQFF TGTGCCAGCAGCTTAGCGGGAGTTAACAATGAGCAGTTCTTC
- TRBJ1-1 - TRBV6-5 CASSHRALMNTEAFF TGTGCCAGCAGTCACAGGGCTCTGATGAACACTGAAGCTTTCTTT
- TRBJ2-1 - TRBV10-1 CASGRNNEQFF TGCGCCAGCGGGAGAAACAATGAGCAGTTCTTC
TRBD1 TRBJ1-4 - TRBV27 CASRKNQGVTNEKLFF TGTGCCAGCAGAAAAAATCAGGGGGTGACTAATGAAAAACTGTTTTTT
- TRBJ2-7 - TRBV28 CASSDGPDSTYEQYF TGTGCCAGCAGTGATGGACCCGACTCAACCTACGAGCAGTACTTC
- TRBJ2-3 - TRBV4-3 CASSQDRGEAAESTDTQYF TGCGCCAGCAGCCAAGATCGCGGGGAGGCAGCGGAAAGCACAGATACGCAGTATTTT
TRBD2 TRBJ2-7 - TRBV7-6 CASSYGGVESYEQYF TGTGCCAGCAGCTACGGGGGGGTGGAATCCTACGAGCAGTACTTC
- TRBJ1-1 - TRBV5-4 CASSRGRENTEAFF TGTGCCAGCAGCCGTGGGAGGGAAAACACTGAAGCTTTCTTT
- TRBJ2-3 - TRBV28 CASAISVGIQDTQYF TGTGCCAGCGCCATTTCTGTGGGGATTCAGGATACGCAGTATTTT
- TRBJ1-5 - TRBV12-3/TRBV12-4 CASSLSRSPQHF TGTGCCAGCAGTTTATCTCGGTCGCCCCAGCATTTT
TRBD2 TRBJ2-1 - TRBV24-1 CATSDPLAGGPGEQFF TGTGCCACCAGTGACCCCCTTGCGGGAGGGCCAGGTGAGCAGTTCTTC
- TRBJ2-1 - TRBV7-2 CASSLARIRDNEQFF TGTGCCAGCAGCTTAGCGCGGATCCGCGACAATGAGCAGTTCTTC
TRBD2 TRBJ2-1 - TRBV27 CASSLPIAGGGYNEQFF TGTGCCAGCAGTTTACCCATAGCGGGAGGAGGATACAATGAGCAGTTCTTC
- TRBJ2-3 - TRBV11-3 CASKGITDTQYF TGTGCCAGCAAGGGTATCACAGATACGCAGTATTTT
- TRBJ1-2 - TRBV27 CASSLSGVNYGYTF TGTGCCAGCAGTTTATCGGGCGTTAACTATGGCTACACCTTC
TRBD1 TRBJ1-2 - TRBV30 CAWSLTGVNYGYTF TGTGCCTGGAGTTTGACAGGGGTTAACTATGGCTACACCTTC
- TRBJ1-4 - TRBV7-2 CASSSWSSPLEKLFF TGTGCCAGCAGTTCATGGTCCAGTCCCCTTGAAAAACTGTTTTTT
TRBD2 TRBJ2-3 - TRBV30 CAWSRLAGRDTQYF TGTGCCTGGAGTCGGCTAGCGGGAAGGGATACGCAGTATTTT
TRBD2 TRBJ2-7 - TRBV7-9 CASSPRPSGSYEQYF TGTGCCAGCAGCCCCCGACCTAGCGGATCCTACGAGCAGTACTTC
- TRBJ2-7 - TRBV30 CAWNKALSEQYF TGTGCCTGGAATAAGGCCCTGAGCGAGCAGTACTTC